The rows below give T cell receptor beta chains drawn from one sample of a study of identical twins. TCRdb analysed the 5' RACE reads with MiXCR anew, one entry per CDR3 protein. In the table there are approximately 890,000 distinct CDR3 sequences, roughly 12% of which are singletons. These same records also appear under a second study, on yellow fever vaccine responses in identical twins.

The sequenced material came from PBMCs. The receptors derive from a woman aged 18-29 years in good health. CDR3s include the opening cysteine and the closing phenylalanine or tryptophan. Fields, in order: clone size, V gene, D gene, J gene, CDR3 DNA, CDR3 protein. A D gene is named only where the DNA matches it firmly. Size tells how often a clone was seen (once, few, many) or the class of an expanded clone, and some rows leave it out.

.	TRBV2	TRBD1	TRBJ2-7	TGTGCCAGCAGAGGGGACAGGGGGAAGGAGCAGTACTTC	CASRGDRGKEQYF
few	TRBV11-3	TRBD2	TRBJ2-1	TGTGCCAGCAGCTTAGACCCCGCTCGAGCGGGAGACAATGAGCAGTTCTTC	CASSLDPARAGDNEQFF
few	TRBV29-1	TRBD2	TRBJ2-3	TGCAGCGTTGGGGAGGGAACAACAGATACGCAGTATTTT	CSVGEGTTDTQYF
.	TRBV10-3	TRBD2	TRBJ2-3	TGTGCCATCACGGCCGGGACTAGCGGGACAGATACGCAGTATTTT	CAITAGTSGTDTQYF
many	TRBV27	.	TRBJ1-6	TGTGCCAGCAGATCACTGACCGGGACAAAATCCTTGTCACCCCTCCACTTT	CASRSLTGTKSLSPLHF
few	TRBV24-1	.	TRBJ2-3	TGTGCCACCAGTGATTCGGGACGGGATACGCAGTATTTT	CATSDSGRDTQYF
.	TRBV9	.	TRBJ2-1	TGTGCCAGCAGCGGGAAGATATTGTCGGCTGAGCAGTTCTTC	CASSGKILSAEQFF
.	TRBV5-1	.	TRBJ1-2	TGCGCCAGCCGACTGGGCACCTATAACTATGGCTACACCTTC	CASRLGTYNYGYTF
.	TRBV24-1	.	TRBJ2-2	TGTGCCACCAGTGAAGGACAGCTGAACACCGGGGAGCTGTTTTTT	CATSEGQLNTGELFF
.	TRBV12-3/TRBV12-4	.	TRBJ2-5	TGTGCCAGCAGTTTGAGGCCGCAAGAGACCCAGTACTTC	CASSLRPQETQYF
few	TRBV5-1	.	TRBJ2-7	TGCGCCAGCAGCTCCCTTCCCAATATCGATATGGGAGTAAGCTCCTACGAGCAGTACTTC	CASSSLPNIDMGVSSYEQYF
few	TRBV5-1	.	TRBJ1-1	TGCGCCAGCGGGGCCGGGCCAGGCACTGAAGCTTTCTTT	CASGAGPGTEAFF
many	TRBV4-2	TRBD2	TRBJ2-1	TGTGCCAGCAGCCAAGCCCTAGCGGGCTCCTACAATGAGCAGTTCTTC	CASSQALAGSYNEQFF
.	TRBV20-1	.	TRBJ1-5	TGCAGTGCTATCCCGGGGACTAGCAATCAGCCCCAGCATTTT	CSAIPGTSNQPQHF
few	TRBV5-1	TRBD2	TRBJ2-7	TGCGCCAGCAGCCCGACTAGCGGGAGTTCCGAGCAGTACTTC	CASSPTSGSSEQYF
.	TRBV12-3/TRBV12-4	.	TRBJ2-7	TGTGCCAGCAGTTTGTATGGGGGGCAGTACGAGCAGTACTTC	CASSLYGGQYEQYF
many	TRBV28	.	TRBJ2-3	TGTGCCAGCAGATCCCGGGGGCCGAGCACAGATACGCAGTATTTT	CASRSRGPSTDTQYF
few	TRBV7-9	TRBD1	TRBJ1-5	TGTGCCAGCAGCATCGGAGGACAGGGCAATCAGCCCCAGCATTTT	CASSIGGQGNQPQHF
few	TRBV9	.	TRBJ2-1	TGTGCCAGCAGCGTAGACCGACAGTACAATGAGCAGTTCTTC	CASSVDRQYNEQFF
few	TRBV14	TRBD2	TRBJ2-1	TGTGCCAGCAGCCAACAAAGCGGGAGAACCTACAATGAGCAGTTCTTC	CASSQQSGRTYNEQFF
.	TRBV7-8	.	TRBJ2-2	TGTGCCAGCAGCTTAGCGAAGGGGCAGTCCACCGGGGAGCTGTTTTTT	CASSLAKGQSTGELFF
.	TRBV7-6	.	TRBJ2-7	TGTGCCAGCAGCTTTTTCAGGGGGGTTGAGCAGTACTTC	CASSFFRGVEQYF
many	TRBV9	.	TRBJ1-1	TGTGCCAGCAGCGTAGATGTGAACACTGAAGCTTTCTTT	CASSVDVNTEAFF
.	TRBV20-1	TRBD1	TRBJ2-7	TGCAGTGCTGGACGGACAGGGGCCTCCTACGAGCAGTACTTC	CSAGRTGASYEQYF